Sequencing of this T cell receptor beta chain was carried out in a study of CD8+CD57+ T cells in acquired aplastic anemia. Whole-study context: CD4+ and CD8+ cells, once sorted, gave DNA averaging roughly 3.2 ug. Study observations and caveats: Any difference that existed in CD8+ Simpson's diversity between patients and controls was not significant. Patients and controls shared approximately 30 CD8+ CDR3 sequences.

As regards this clonotype: Its specificity is not known. One end of the junction varies from germline; a read error may be responsible.

Sequencing involved patients with CD8+CD57+ cell expansion previously shown by flow cytometry. Acquired aplastic anemia of severe grade affected all patients. The template for TCR beta VDJ and CDR3 sequence profiling was genomic DNA. MiXCR was run by TCRdb on the reads, yielding one entry per CDR3 protein. The table includes 95,000 to 150,000 distinct CDR3 sequences, under 60% detected once. CDR3 length: 16 amino acids. From germline, CDR1 is KGHDR and CDR2 SFDVKD. This receptor was identified in a human donor with aplastic anemia. The sequencing input was sorted CD4+, CD8+, or CD8+CD57+ T cells (not recorded which) from PBMCs. V usage is TRBV24-1 and J usage is TRBJ1-2, with TRBD1 identical over 9 bases. CDR3 coding DNA: TGTGCCACCAGTGAACACCACAGGGGGCTTAACTATGGCTACGCCTTC. Translating it yields CATSEHHRGLNYGYAF.